This T cell receptor (beta chain) was identified in a study of blood T cells in healthy people across ages (dated by TCRdb to between 2014 and 2017). Context from the whole study: In model experiments, template switching captured roughly one uniquely barcoded TCR beta cDNA molecule for every two T cells. Using deep sequencing normalized with unique cDNA molecular identifiers, the study measured how TCR beta repertoire diversity changes with age. The donors were split into four age groups: young (average around 17 years), middle-aged (around 40), aged (about 56) and long-lived (about 74). Donors of different ages were randomly distributed across sequencing lanes to avoid experimental bias. The study analyzed two additional independent replicas of 1 million unique cDNA reads from the same blood draw for two donors, one aged 18 to 30 and one aged 80 or older.

Libraries came from 5' RACE. The listed sequencing device is Illumina HiSeq 2500. A second PCR of 7 to 11 cycles was performed with a sample-barcoded 5' primer and a J-beta primer mix. A unique molecular identifier was introduced onto each TCR beta cDNA molecule by a template-switch 5' adaptor carrying 12 random nucleotides. At least 2.5 million CDR3-containing paired-end reads were obtained from each sample. The Mint cDNA synthesis kit, primed by a TRBC-specific oligonucleotide, was used to synthesize first-strand cDNA from all RNA. After uracil-DNA glycosylase treatment, a first 18-cycle PCR used universal primers M1SS and BC2_uni_R on all cDNA. Per the original workflow: For normalization, 1 million high-quality reads, each with a distinct molecular identifier, were randomly selected from each sample. Reads sharing molecular identifiers were discarded rather than binned into consensus sequences. CDR3 identification, clonotype clustering and error correction used MiTCR with a Q25 quality threshold and the strictest error-elimination algorithm. A nonparametric unseen species model using Euler transformation provided a lower-bound estimate of total TCR beta diversity. TCRdb ran its own pipeline on the public reads, namely fastp trimming at Q25 and MiXCR clone calling, and kept in-frame beta chains. One record per CDR3 amino acid sequence lists the most common genes and DNA. TCRdb assigned the V and J calls; the authors' analysis was not used. The table for this sample lists about 650,000 distinct CDR3 sequences; around 52% of them were counted only once. Roughly 14% of the sample is in the top ten clones.

The roughly 39 donors, aged 6 to 90 years, were systemically healthy Caucasian individuals from Russia. Ten milliliters of peripheral blood were drawn from each donor into EDTA-treated Vacutainer tubes. Ficoll-Paque density-gradient centrifugation was used to isolate PBMCs, with at least 7 million obtained per sample. Trizol reagent was used to extract total RNA from PBMCs, with at least 6 micrograms per sample. For every donor, an aliquot of PBMCs went through flow cytometry to measure the percentages of naive CD45RAhigh/CD27high T cells. Including cysteine and phenylalanine, the CDR3 has 12 amino acids. This entry keeps only the CDR3 DNA: 36 bases, framed from base 1. CDR1 is given as DFQATT and CDR2 as SNEGSKA, both from the germline V gene (reference sequence). V loses 4 bases of germline sequence and J loses 3 bases, and the interval between the two ends is 10 bases. What the research found in general, with its limitations: The long-lived group showed more naive CD4+ T cells, fewer expanded clones and increased TCR diversity than the aged group, suggesting age selection. Observed TCR beta diversity per million T cells fell roughly linearly with age, and a significant reduction was already apparent by age around 39. Conclusive comparison of naive and antigen-experienced compartments was prevented by the profiling of bulk unsorted PBMCs. Estimates of total diversity based on one million sequenced T cells were regarded as lower bounds and as underestimates. The CMV infection status of donors was not known, potentially confounding age-related changes in expanded clonotypes. There was a strong correlation between observed TCR beta diversity and the percentage of naive T cells measured by flow cytometry.

About this clonotype: It lacks a known antigen. It has no much larger one-base neighbor in the sample; base qualities were not kept.

The receptor comes from an elderly woman in good health. Sequenced material: blood. The chain was built from TRBV20-1 and TRBJ2-7, and TRBD1 may be the D gene, going by 5 matching bases. CDR3 region: CSAILRDYEQYF. Here is the DNA: TGCAGTGCTATTCTCAGGGACTACGAGCAGTACTTC.